The clone carrying this T cell receptor beta chain appeared a few times. The sample comes from a study of T cells in Graves' hyperthyroidism and ophthalmopathy. Researchers took RNA transcripts and amplified the TCR beta CDR3 regions from them. The TCR CDR3 first-round RT-PCR relied on the HTBI primer set. TCRdb called the multiplex PCR reads again in MiXCR, with one record for every CDR3 protein. Of a few hundred thousand distinct CDR3 sequences listed, roughly 25% are singletons. This sequence originates from a man between 45 and 60 years old with Graves' hyperthyroidism. Sequencing was performed on blood.

The chain's CDR3 is CASSPWGRGEQYF. Written as DNA, the CDR3 is TGTGCCAGCAGTCCCTGGGGAAGGGGGGAGCAGTACTTC. The rearrangement links TRBV28 to TRBJ2-7; tentative D call: TRBD1 (6 bases). Trimming left V 5 bases short and J 7 bases short, with 15 bases between. Germline CDR1 and CDR2: MDHEN and SYDVKM. This CDR3 is 13 amino acids long.